The 3 T cell receptor beta chains below were found in one sample sequenced in a study of beta chain features in type 1 diabetes. Study results and caveats: Moderate yet significant TCRB CDR3 shortening was seen in Type 1 diabetes patients in all four CD4+ subsets.

These receptors have no identified antigens. Since all of the isolated RNA was reverse transcribed, expressed TCRB transcripts were what got sequenced. The data were produced by immunoSEQ multiplex PCR, yet TCRdb's version contains in-frame clones alone and is incomplete. The table includes approximately 250,000 clones, 16% detected once. Specimen: naive CD4+ T cells from blood. Receptors originate from a man aged 30 to 39 with type 1 diabetes.

J is TRBJ1-4 and V is TRBV5-1; D is possibly TRBD1 (6 bases). Germline CDR1 SGHRS, CDR2 YFSETQ. CDR3 length: 14 residues. Trimming pared 0 bases from V and 5 bases from J, leaving 8 bases between. The CDR3 is CASSLGQGNEKLFF. CDR3 coding DNA: TGCGCCAGCAGCTTGGGTCAGGGGAATGAAAAACTGTTTTTT.

The gene calls are TRBV28 and TRBJ2-4; weak D call: TRBD1 (5 bases). Germline CDR1 MDHEN, CDR2 SYDVKM. Between the trimmed V and J ends, which lost 3 bases and 8 bases, there was a span of 11 bases. The CDR3 has 13 amino acids. In nucleotides, the CDR3 is TGTGCCAGCAGTTTGGGGCCCAAGGACATTCAGTACTTC. This translates into CASSLGPKDIQYF.

This clone was counted between two and nine times. This chain links TRBV11-2 with TRBJ2-6; D not certain. V was cut by 8 bases and J by 4 bases, with 9 bases left in between. The CDR3 extends over 13 amino acids. Germline assignment: CDR1 SGHAT and CDR2 FQNNGV. The CDR3 reads CASGSPGANVLTF. CDR3 DNA sequence: TGTGCCAGCGGTTCTCCAGGGGCCAACGTCCTGACTTTC.